This TCR beta chain was found in a study of T cell responses to AZD1222 COVID-19 vaccine (dated by TCRdb to about 2021). For the wider study: Because spike-specific TCR depth and breadth did not differ between the two schedules, AZD1222 recipients who got a second dose at roughly 4 weeks were pooled with those who got a second dose at roughly 12 weeks. A total of approximately 240 trial participants underwent TCR sequencing, of whom about 200 received two doses of AZD1222 and some 25 received two doses of the MenACWY control vaccine. Trial participants were enrolled into age subgroups of 18-55, 56-69 and 70-plus years, which contained approximately 150, 28 and 58 TCR-sequenced participants, respectively.

The time point label, read with the paper, signifies: baseline before first vaccination. Vaccinee samples came from UK trials COV001 and COV002, including a single-blind randomized controlled phase 2/3 trial of AZD1222 (ChAdOx1 nCoV-19) in healthy adults. For TCRbeta chain sequencing, PBMC samples from trial participants were taken at day 0 and at day 28 after the second dose. Results the study describes overall, beyond this receptor: CD4 TCRs associated with the vaccine covered the entire spike protein, and the dominant responses were in regions 160-218 and 743-854. Spike-specific TCR breadth and depth rose significantly after two AZD1222 doses compared with day 0 and with MenACWY recipients. Nearly half of unique spike-specific TCRs reportedly recognized epitopes outside regions mutated in the B.1.351 and B.1.1.7 variants. The 56-69-year group was small, and its depth increase did not reach significance, likely because of low power. Because no day 14 peak-response samples were available, the repertoires could be characterized only after the peak T cell response. Participants were mostly white British, with more females than males. The authors suggested clonal diversity may have been underestimated. Conclusions about previously exposed vaccinees are limited because only 5 or 6 AZD1222 recipients were SARS-CoV-2 seropositive at baseline.

To note about this clone: Its specific antigen is unknown. No base quality information exists; no much larger clone differs at one position.

Trimming takes 4 bases from V and 9 bases from J, and the germline ends sit 20 bases apart. Spanning cysteine to phenylalanine, the CDR3 consists of 15 amino acids. The DNA shown is the 45-base CDR3, in frame from base 1. The germline V gene gives CDR1 as SGHTS and CDR2 as YDEGEE. The CDR3 regions of human TCRbeta chains were analyzed by immunosequencing. The paper's processing steps were these. Repertoire TCRs were checked for matches against a reference library of SARS-CoV-2-specific TCRs that had been generated using the MIRA antigen-specificity platform. Breadth was defined as the fraction of unique TCRs that were SARS-CoV-2-associated. Depth was defined as the fraction of total T cells that were SARS-CoV-2-associated. Using the MIRA data, each spike-specific TCR was assigned both to the spike region to which the TCR was reactive and to a CD4 or CD8 class. Log10-transformed breadth and depth values were compared by one-way ANOVA with Sidak's multiple comparisons tests. TCRdb obtained this table from immuneACCESS and retained in-frame rearrangements with V and J assigned. These tables miss some clones; where compared with another copy, unresolved V genes account for less than half of the shortfall, and the remainder is unexplained. V and J calls and clone size come straight from that table; D and trimming were deduced from the DNA. Across this sample there are roughly 150,000 clones, with more than 75% seen only once. The ten largest clones capture approximately 5.3% of the sample.

The chain employs TRBV5-8 and TRBJ2-1; possibly the D gene is TRBD1, per 6 matching bases. Here the sequenced sample was peripheral blood, taken on day 0 of AZD1222 vaccination. The sequence was collected from an adult in good health. The CDR3 region: CASSPRLGAFSEQFF. The sequenced DNA is TGTGCCAGCAGCCCTCGTTTGGGGGCCTTCAGTGAGCAGTTCTTC.